This TCR beta chain was captured in a study of blood T cell repertoires in COVID-19. The V end was cut by 0 bases, the J end by 8 bases, with 7 bases between. Germline assignment: CDR1 LGHNT and CDR2 FRNRAP. The CDR3 loop spans 12 amino acids. Clones were sequenced by immunoSEQ multiplex PCR, and TCRdb holds only the in-frame ones, with some missing. The data contain 370,000 or so clones, around 84% of them singletons. The sequenced sample was peripheral blood. The V and J genes are TRBV12-5 and TRBJ2-5; unclear D gene. This clonotype was obtained from a human donor with acute or convalescent COVID-19. The donor label of this sample is uncertain. CDR3 coding DNA: TGTGCTAGTGGTTTGGTCGACTCTACCCAGTACTTC. Its translation is CASGLVDSTQYF.